Below, 12 T cell receptor beta chains from the same sample are listed, as sequenced in a study of blood T cell repertoires in COVID-19 (dated by TCRdb to 2020 to 2021). Libraries were prepared through the immunoSEQ multiplex PCR assay. TCRdb took over this immuneACCESS table, retaining in-frame rearrangements with V and J assigned. Such tables are incomplete; in checked studies, under half of the missing clones stem from an unresolved V gene, and the remainder is unexplained. The sample records 100,000 to 150,000 clones, about 92% of which are singletons. About 4.6% of the sample belongs to the ten largest clones. The sample comprised peripheral blood. The receptors come from a man in his 60s with COVID-19, enrolled during active disease.

The genes are TRBV5-5 and TRBJ1-1; D is unclear. V lost 2 bases, J lost 0 bases, and 8 bases lay in between. This CDR3 is built from 14 residues. Germline lookup yields CDR1 SGHKS and CDR2 YYEKEE (reference sequence). The CDR3 sequence is CASSFRRVNTEAFF. DNA for the CDR3: TGTGCCAGCAGCTTTAGGAGGGTGAACACTGAAGCTTTCTTT.

This chain connects TRBV5-1 to TRBJ2-5; possible D gene TRBD2, 6 bases. Germline CDR1 SGHRS, CDR2 YFSETQ. V dropped 4 bases and J dropped 5 bases, with 15 bases sitting between them. The CDR3 is made up of 14 amino acids. The CDR3 is CASSRDLAWETQYF. CDR3 bases: TGCGCCAGCAGCCGGGACCTAGCGTGGGAGACCCAGTACTTC.

This rearrangement joins TRBV6-1 to TRBJ1-6, with D uncertain. CDR1 and CDR2 from the germline V gene are MNHNS and SASEGT. V was cut by 3 bases and J by 8 bases, with 11 bases left in between. CDR3 length: 14 amino acids. DNA for the CDR3: TGTGCCAGCAGTGAGGATCCACGGGATTCACCCCTCCACTTT. Translating it yields CASSEDPRDSPLHF.

This chain connects TRBV19 to TRBJ1-4; 9 bases match TRBD1. Germline V gives CDR1 LNHDA, CDR2 SQIVND (reference sequence). Unmatched junction bases numbered 3, after V lost 5 bases and J lost 2 bases. This CDR3 region has 15 residues. CDR3 DNA: TGTGCCAGTAGTCCGACAGGGGGGACTAATGAAAAACTGTTTTTT. Amino acids: CASSPTGGTNEKLFF.

This chain links TRBV7-6 with TRBJ2-5; 10 nucleotides match TRBD1. V trimming: 5 bases; J trimming: 5 bases; junction bases outside the gene matches: 8. This CDR3 spans 15 amino acids. CDR1 is SGHVS and CDR2 is FNYEAQ in the germline V gene. This chain's CDR3 is CASSHGTGESETQYF. The DNA of the CDR3 is TGTGCCAGCAGCCACGGGACAGGGGAAAGTGAGACCCAGTACTTC. Looking up the rest from reference TRBV7-6 and TRBJ2-5 gives the full variable domain: GAGVSQSPRYKVTKRGQDVALRCDPISGHVSLYWYRQALGQGPEFLTYFNYEAQQDKSGLPNDRFSAERPEGSISTLTIQRTEQRDSAMYRCASSHGTGESETQYFGPGTRLLVL.

The chain joins TRBV5-4 to TRBJ2-1, with 8 bases matching TRBD1. With 4 bases clipped from V and 4 bases from J, the junction kept 7 bases outside the gene matches. The CDR3 loop spans 15 amino acids. Germline values: CDR1 SGHNT, CDR2 YYREEE (reference sequence). The CDR3 protein is CASSGQQGEYNEQFF. CDR3 sequence (DNA): TGTGCCAGCAGCGGGCAACAGGGGGAATACAATGAGCAGTTCTTC.

This chain joins TRBV7-8 and TRBJ2-7; TRBD1 matches at 9 bases. Per the germline V gene, CDR1 is SGHVS and CDR2 is FQNEAQ. The CDR3 has 15 amino acids. Unmatched junction bases numbered 7, after V lost 3 bases and J lost 4 bases. CDR3 loop: CASSFPGQGLYEQYF. Here the CDR3 DNA reads TGTGCCAGCAGCTTCCCGGGACAGGGACTATACGAGCAGTACTTC.

The chain has TRBV29-1 and TRBJ1-2; possibly TRBD1 for D (6 bases). V lost 2 bases, J lost 0 bases, and 13 bases lay in between. The germline V gene has CDR1 SQVTM and CDR2 ANQGSEA. The CDR3 sequence is 15 residues long. CDR3 bases: TGCAGCGTTGAATCCGGGGAGGGGGCTAACTATGGCTACACCTTC. The encoded protein is CSVESGEGANYGYTF.

The chain is built from TRBV28 and TRBJ2-7; TRBD1 matches 8 bases. The ends lost 7 bases at V and 3 bases at J; junction bases unmatched: 8. Germline assignment: CDR1 MDHEN and CDR2 SYDVKM. The CDR3 extends over 14 amino acids. The CDR3 loop reads CASNPGGAVYEQYF. The CDR3, as DNA: TGTGCCAGCAACCCAGGGGGCGCGGTCTACGAGCAGTACTTC.

The rearrangement links TRBV30 to TRBJ1-2, with 7 nucleotides matching TRBD1. Per germline, CDR1 GTSNPN and CDR2 SVGIG (reference sequence). Trimming removed 0 bases from V and 4 bases from J; junction bases left unmatched: 11. This CDR3 spans 16 amino acids. The CDR3 coding sequence is TGTGCCTGGAGTGTAGAGTGGACAGGAATGACCTATGGCTACACCTTC. Translation gives CAWSVEWTGMTYGYTF.

The sample holds one count of this clone. The chain has TRBV2 and TRBJ1-2; 9 bases are a match to TRBD1. Germline loops: CDR1 SNHLY, CDR2 FYNNEI. V lost 5 bases, J lost 5 bases, and 9 bases stayed unmatched. The CDR3 has 15 amino acids. CDR3 residues: CASSKQGASRYGYTF. DNA of the CDR3: TGTGCCAGCAGTAAACAGGGGGCAAGTAGGTATGGCTACACCTTC.

The chain is built from TRBV7-8 and TRBJ1-2; the match to TRBD1 covers 7 bases. The trim removed 3 bases at V and 7 bases at J, leaving 5 bases unmatched. The CDR3 covers 13 residues. Germline CDR1 and CDR2: SGHVS and FQNEAQ. CDR3 loop: CASSFQGGSGYTF. For the CDR3, the DNA is TGTGCCAGCAGCTTTCAGGGGGGCTCTGGCTACACCTTC.